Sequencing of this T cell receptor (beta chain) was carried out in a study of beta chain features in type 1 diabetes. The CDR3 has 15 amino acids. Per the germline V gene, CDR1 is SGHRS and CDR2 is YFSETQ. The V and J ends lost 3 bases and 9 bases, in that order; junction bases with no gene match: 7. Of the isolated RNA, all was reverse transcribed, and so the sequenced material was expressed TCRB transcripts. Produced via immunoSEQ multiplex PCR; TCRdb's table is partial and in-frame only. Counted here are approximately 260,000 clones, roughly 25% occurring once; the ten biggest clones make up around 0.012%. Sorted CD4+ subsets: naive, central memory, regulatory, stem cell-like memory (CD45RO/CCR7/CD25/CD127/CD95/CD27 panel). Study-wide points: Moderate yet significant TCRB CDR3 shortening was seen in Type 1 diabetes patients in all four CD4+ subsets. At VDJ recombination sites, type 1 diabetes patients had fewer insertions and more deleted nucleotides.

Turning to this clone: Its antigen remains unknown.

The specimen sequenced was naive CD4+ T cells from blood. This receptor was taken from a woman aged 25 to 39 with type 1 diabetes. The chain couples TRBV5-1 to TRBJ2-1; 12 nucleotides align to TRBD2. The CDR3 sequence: CASSSPGLAGSEQFF. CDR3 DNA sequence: TGCGCCAGCAGCTCCCCGGGACTAGCGGGTAGTGAGCAGTTCTTC.